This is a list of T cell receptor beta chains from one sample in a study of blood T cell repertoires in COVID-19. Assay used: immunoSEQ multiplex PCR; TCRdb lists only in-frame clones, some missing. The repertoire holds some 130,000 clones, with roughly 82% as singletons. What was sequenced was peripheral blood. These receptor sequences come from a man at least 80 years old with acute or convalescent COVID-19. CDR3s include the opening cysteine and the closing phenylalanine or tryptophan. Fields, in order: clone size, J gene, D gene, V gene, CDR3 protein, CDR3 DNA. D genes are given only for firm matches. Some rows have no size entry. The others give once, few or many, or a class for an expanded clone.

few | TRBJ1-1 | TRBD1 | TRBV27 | CASSQDTGGGDTEAFF | TGTGCCAGCAGTCAAGATACAGGGGGCGGAGACACTGAAGCTTTCTTT
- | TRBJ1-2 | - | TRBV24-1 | CATSDPSTNYGYTF | TGTGCCACCAGTGATCCGAGCACTAACTATGGCTACACCTTC
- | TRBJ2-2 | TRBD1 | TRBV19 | CARVGGDSCGDGELFF | TGTGCCAGGGTGGGTGGGGACAGCTGTGGGGACGGGGAGCTGTTTTTT
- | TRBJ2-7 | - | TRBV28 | CASSFSSYEQYF | TGTGCCAGCAGTTTTAGCAGCTACGAGCAGTACTTC
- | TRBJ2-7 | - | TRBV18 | CASSLDGTTYEQYF | TGTGCCAGCTCACTAGACGGGACAACCTACGAGCAGTACTTC
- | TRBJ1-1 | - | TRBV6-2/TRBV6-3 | CASSYGSNLNTEAFF | TGTGCCAGCAGTTACGGTAGCAATTTGAACACTGAAGCTTTCTTT
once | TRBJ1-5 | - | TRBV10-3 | CAISGTENQPQHF | TGTGCCATCAGTGGGACAGAAAACCAGCCCCAGCATTTT
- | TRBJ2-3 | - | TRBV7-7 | CASSLGTSTDTQYF | TGTGCCAGCAGCTTAGGGACTAGCACAGATACGCAGTATTTT
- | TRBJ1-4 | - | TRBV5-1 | CASSAGATNEKLFF | TGCGCCAGCAGCGCCGGAGCAACTAATGAAAAACTGTTTTTT
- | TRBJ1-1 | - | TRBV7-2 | CASSLVLGVLTEAFF | TGTGCCAGCAGCTTAGTGTTAGGGGTCTTAACTGAAGCTTTCTTT
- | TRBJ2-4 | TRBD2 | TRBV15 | CATSLGGTSGGPKNIQYF | TGTGCCACCAGCCTCGGGGGGACTAGCGGGGGACCCAAAAACATTCAGTACTTC
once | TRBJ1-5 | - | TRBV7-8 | CASSLVAASNQPQHF | TGTGCCAGCAGCTTAGTAGCCGCTAGCAATCAGCCCCAGCATTTT
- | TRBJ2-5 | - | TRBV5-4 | CASSLEEGRQETQYF | TGTGCCAGCAGCTTGGAGGAGGGCCGCCAAGAGACCCAGTACTTC
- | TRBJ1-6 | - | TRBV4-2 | CASSRTGGQGSPLHF | TGTGCCAGCAGCCGTACGGGGGGCCAGGGGTCACCCCTCCACTTT
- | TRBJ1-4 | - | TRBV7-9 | CASSLGRFANEKLFF | TGTGCCAGCAGCTTAGGGAGATTTGCTAATGAAAAACTGTTTTTT
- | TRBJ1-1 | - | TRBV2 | CASLWEGGTEAFF | TGTGCCAGCTTATGGGAAGGGGGCACTGAAGCTTTCTTT
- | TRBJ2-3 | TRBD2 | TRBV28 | CASSLIFSGGASTDTQYF | TGTGCCAGCAGTTTAATTTTTAGCGGGGGAGCTAGCACAGATACGCAGTATTTT
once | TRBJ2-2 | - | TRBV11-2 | CASSPATIGTGELFF | TGTGCCAGCAGCCCCGCCACGATCGGGACCGGGGAGCTGTTTTTT
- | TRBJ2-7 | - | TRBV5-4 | CASSYDRAYEQYF | TGTGCCAGCAGCTACGACAGAGCCTACGAGCAGTACTTC
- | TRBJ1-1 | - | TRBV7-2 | CASSYAARNTEAFF | TGTGCCAGCAGCTACGCGGCAAGGAACACTGAAGCTTTCTTT
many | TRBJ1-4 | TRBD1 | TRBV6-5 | CASTGQEGEKLFF | TGTGCCAGCACGGGACAGGAGGGAGAAAAACTGTTTTTT
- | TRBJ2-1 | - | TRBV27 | CASGGSSYNEQFF | TGTGCCAGCGGGGGGAGCTCCTACAATGAGCAGTTCTTC
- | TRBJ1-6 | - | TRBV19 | CASSISFRRGSNSPLHF | TGTGCCAGTAGTATCTCTTTCCGACGGGGATCTAATTCACCCCTCCACTTT
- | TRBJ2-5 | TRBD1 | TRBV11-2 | CASSPYGQGGPYF | TGTGCCAGCAGCCCCTATGGACAGGGAGGACCGTACTTC
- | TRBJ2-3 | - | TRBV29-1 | CSVNQFTDTQYF | TGCAGCGTTAATCAGTTCACAGATACGCAGTATTTT
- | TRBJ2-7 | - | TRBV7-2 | CASSLAVSSYEQYF | TGTGCCAGCAGCTTAGCAGTGAGCTCCTACGAGCAGTACTTC
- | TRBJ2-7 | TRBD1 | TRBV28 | CASSSRQGASEQYF | TGTGCCAGCAGTTCCCGACAGGGGGCCTCCGAGCAGTACTTC
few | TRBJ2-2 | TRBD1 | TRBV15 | CATSSPGTGSTGELFF | TGTGCCACCAGCAGCCCCGGGACAGGGTCCACCGGGGAGCTGTTTTTT
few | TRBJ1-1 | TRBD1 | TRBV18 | CASSPRLGTANTEAFF | TGTGCCAGCTCACCACGCCTGGGGACAGCGAACACTGAAGCTTTCTTT
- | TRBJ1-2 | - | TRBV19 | CASSIRRRGYTF | TGTGCCAGTAGTATCCGCAGGAGGGGCTACACCTTC
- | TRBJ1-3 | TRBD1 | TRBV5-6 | CASSLQGAPGNTIYF | TGTGCCAGCAGCTTACAGGGGGCCCCTGGAAACACCATATATTTT
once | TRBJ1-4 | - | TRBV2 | CASSEITQGKLFF | TGTGCCAGCAGTGAGATAACTCAGGGGAAACTGTTTTTT